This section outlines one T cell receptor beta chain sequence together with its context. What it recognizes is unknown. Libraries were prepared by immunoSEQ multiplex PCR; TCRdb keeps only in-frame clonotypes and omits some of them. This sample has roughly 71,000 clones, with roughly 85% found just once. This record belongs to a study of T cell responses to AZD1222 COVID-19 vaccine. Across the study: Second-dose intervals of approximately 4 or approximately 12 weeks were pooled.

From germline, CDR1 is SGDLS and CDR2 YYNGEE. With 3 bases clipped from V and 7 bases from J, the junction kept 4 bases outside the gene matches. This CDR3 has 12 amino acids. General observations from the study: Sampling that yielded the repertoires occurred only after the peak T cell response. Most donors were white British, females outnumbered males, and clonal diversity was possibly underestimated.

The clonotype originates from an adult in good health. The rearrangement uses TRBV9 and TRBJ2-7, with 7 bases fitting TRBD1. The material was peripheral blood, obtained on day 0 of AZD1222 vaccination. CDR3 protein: CASSEKGAEQYF. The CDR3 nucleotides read TGTGCCAGCAGCGAAAAGGGGGCAGAGCAGTACTTC.